The 17 T cell receptor beta chains given below trace back to one sample, sequenced in a study of Ad26.COV2.S vaccination and SARS-CoV-2 variants. Treatment described: 15 to 20 received Ad26.COV2.S at low or high dose, single or two shots; several received placebo; per-sample allocation not given. It was on day 63 after the first vaccine or placebo injection that samples were taken. Repertoires were generated with immunoSEQ multiplex PCR, while TCRdb's copy carries only in-frame clones and drops some. The sample lists 350,000 to 450,000 clones; approximately 83% were seen once. This sample comprised peripheral blood, obtained in a trial of Ad26.COV2.S vaccine versus placebo. The receptors originated from a person aged 18-60 years who received the Ad26.COV2.S COVID-19 vaccine or a placebo.

The genes are TRBV5-5 and TRBJ2-1; 7 nucleotides line up with TRBD1. J was trimmed by 9 bases and V by 4 bases; bases with no gene match: 10. The CDR3 sequence is 14 residues long. CDR1 and CDR2 (germline): SGHKS, YYEKEE (reference sequence). The CDR3 is CASSARQSGGEQFF. CDR3 coding DNA: TGTGCCAGCAGCGCCCGGCAGTCAGGGGGTGAGCAGTTCTTC. The full variable domain, with the rest looked up from reference TRBV5-5 and TRBJ2-1, is DAGVTQSPTHLIKTRGQQVTLRCSPISGHKSVSWYQQVLGQGPQFIFQYYEKEERGRGNFPDRFSARQFPNYSSELNVNALLLGDSALYLCASSARQSGGEQFFGPGTRLTVL.

V usage is TRBV5-4 and J usage is TRBJ1-2; a weak D match, TRBD1 (5 bases). CDR3 length: 13 amino acids. The germline CDR1 and CDR2 sequences are SGHNT and YYREEE (reference sequence). The V end was cut by 4 bases, the J end by 8 bases, with 15 bases between. CDR3 region: CASSPGRGRGYTF. DNA for the CDR3: TGTGCCAGCAGCCCCGGCCGGGGCCGGGGCTACACCTTC.

Notes on this clone: At the DNA level, this CDR3 is encoded by other sequences in the same sample as well. The chain uses TRBV5-1 and TRBJ2-7; TRBD1 agrees at 11 bases. V lost 3 bases and J lost 4; bases outside the gene matches: 3. The CDR3 contains 14 residues. Looked up from germline, CDR1 is SGHRS and CDR2 is YFSETQ. In DNA, the CDR3 is TGCGCCAGCAGCTCAGGACAGGGGGCATACGAGCAGTACTTC. Amino acids: CASSSGQGAYEQYF. Together with reference TRBV5-1 and TRBJ2-7, the CDR3 gives the full variable domain: KAGVTQTPRYLIKTRGQQVTLSCSPISGHRSVSWYQQTPGQGLQFLFEYFSETQRNKGNFPGRFSGRQFSNSRSEMNVSTLELGDSALYLCASSSGQGAYEQYFGPGTRLTVT.

V is TRBV5-1 and J is TRBJ2-3; possibly TRBD1 or TRBD2 for D (6 bases each). This CDR3 is built from 16 residues. CDR1 is SGHRS and CDR2 is YFSETQ in the germline V gene. V shed 4 bases and J shed 5 bases, with 20 bases lying between them. This CDR3 reads CASSPLHRGRGDTQYF. The CDR3 region has the DNA TGCGCCAGCAGCCCCCTTCATCGGGGGCGGGGAGATACGCAGTATTTT.

This clone was counted once. V is TRBV27 and J is TRBJ2-2; TRBD2 matches 11 bases. V was pared by 2 bases and J by 5 bases, with 4 bases of the junction left unmatched. Germline loops: CDR1 MNHEY, CDR2 SMNVEV (reference sequence). This CDR3 has 16 amino acids. CDR3 sequence: CASSLIAGGRTGELFF. CDR3 nucleotide sequence: TGTGCCAGCAGTTTAATAGCGGGGGGGCGGACCGGGGAGCTGTTTTTT.

The chain has TRBV19 and TRBJ2-2; D is undetermined. The CDR3 has 13 amino acids. Between the trimmed V and J ends, which lost 8 bases and 1 base, there was a span of 8 bases. Germline V gene data show CDR1 as LNHDA and CDR2 as SQIVND (reference sequence). This CDR3 is CASGWGNTGELFF. As DNA, the CDR3 is TGTGCCAGTGGCTGGGGGAACACCGGGGAGCTGTTTTTT.

The chain joins TRBV12-3 or TRBV12-4 to TRBJ1-1; a weak D match, TRBD1 (5 bases). The CDR3 totals 13 residues. The V gene lost 2 bases and the J gene lost 3 bases, with 7 bases spanning the gap. The CDR3 DNA reads as TGTGCCAGCAGTTTACAGGGAGACACTGAAGCTTTCTTT. Translated, it gives CASSLQGDTEAFF.

The rearrangement joins TRBV5-1 to TRBJ1-1, with D uncertain. The CDR3 runs to 16 residues. V was clipped by 0 bases and J by 1 base, with 13 bases between them. Per the germline V gene, CDR1 is SGHRS and CDR2 is YFSETQ. The chain's CDR3 is CASSLAAGRANTEAFF. Written as DNA, the CDR3 is TGCGCCAGCAGCTTGGCCGCGGGTCGGGCGAACACTGAAGCTTTCTTT.

The V gene is TRBV5-1, the J gene TRBJ2-1; perhaps D is TRBD1 or TRBD2 (5 bases each). The CDR3 loop spans 13 amino acids. Germline CDR1 SGHRS, CDR2 YFSETQ. Trimming left V 6 bases short and J 6 bases short, with 13 bases between. The CDR3 nucleotides read TGCGCCAGCACCCGGGACCGTTCCAATGAGCAGTTCTTC. It yields the protein CASTRDRSNEQFF.

Remarks on this clone: Other DNA variants within this sample encode the same CDR3. The chain joins TRBV29-1 to TRBJ2-7; D uncertain. Germline CDR1 SQVTM, CDR2 ANQGSEA. The V end was cut by 4 bases, the J end by 2 bases, with 6 bases between. This CDR3 has 11 amino acids. The CDR3 DNA sequence: TGCAGCGTTGTCCTGGCCTACGAGCAGTACTTC. It codes for CSVVLAYEQYF.

The V call is TRBV5-1, the J call TRBJ2-7; D may be TRBD1 (6 bases). The CDR3 loop spans 14 amino acids. Germline lookup yields CDR1 SGHRS and CDR2 YFSETQ. V was shortened by 4 bases and J by 0 bases, with 11 bases between the two germline ends. CDR3 DNA: TGCGCCAGCAGCCTATACAGGGCCTCCTACGAGCAGTACTTC. This gives the protein CASSLYRASYEQYF. The full variable domain, its missing parts supplied by reference TRBV5-1 and TRBJ2-7, is KAGVTQTPRYLIKTRGQQVTLSCSPISGHRSVSWYQQTPGQGLQFLFEYFSETQRNKGNFPGRFSGRQFSNSRSEMNVSTLELGDSALYLCASSLYRASYEQYFGPGTRLTVT.

The rearrangement joins TRBV6-6 to TRBJ2-5; 10 nucleotides line up with TRBD1. CDR3 size: 13 residues. V lost 4 bases and J lost 5; bases outside the gene matches: 1. Germline assignment: CDR1 MNHNY and CDR2 SVGAGI (reference sequence). DNA for the CDR3: TGTGCCAGCAGTTTGACAGGGGGCGAGACCCAGTACTTC. Translating gives CASSLTGGETQYF.

The genes are TRBV15 and TRBJ1-3; 9 nucleotides line up with TRBD1. Losses at the gene ends were 0 bases for V and 4 bases for J; bases not matched to a gene: 7. Germline CDR1 LNHNV, CDR2 YYDKDF (reference sequence). The length of the CDR3 is 17 residues. DNA of the CDR3: TGTGCCACCAGCAGAGATTTACAGGGGGCCGGCGGAAACACCATATATTTT. Its protein product is CATSRDLQGAGGNTIYF. Full variable domain (missing parts from reference TRBV15 and TRBJ1-3): DAMVIQNPRYQVTQFGKPVTLSCSQTLNHNVMYWYQQKSSQAPKLLFHYYDKDFNNEADTPDNFQSRRPNTSFCFLDIRSPGLGDTAMYLCATSRDLQGAGGNTIYFGEGSWLTVV.

V and J are TRBV7-9 and TRBJ2-1; D is unclear. The V end was cut by 1 base, the J end by 7 bases, with 8 bases between. CDR3 length equals 13 residues. In germline, CDR1 is SEHNR, CDR2 FQNEAQ (reference sequence). CDR3 region: CASSLGSLNEQFF. DNA for the CDR3: TGTGCCAGCAGCTTAGGCAGCCTGAATGAGCAGTTCTTC.

As to this clone: Being one base from a much bigger clone, this may be a read error. The chain is built from TRBV14 and TRBJ1-2; tentatively, D is TRBD1 (5 bases). The CDR3 runs to 13 residues. V lost 4 bases and J lost 6, with 12 bases in between. Germline assignment: CDR1 SGHDN and CDR2 FVKESK. The CDR3 DNA reads TGTGCCAGCAGCCTAAGAAGAGGGGATGGCTACACCTTC. This encodes CASSLRRGDGYTF.

V gene TRBV27 combines with J gene TRBJ2-7; D call uncertain. Germline V gene lookup returns CDR1 MNHEY and CDR2 SMNVEV (reference sequence). The CDR3 sequence is 12 residues long. Trimming shortened V by 6 bases and J by 5 bases, and 11 bases separated the two germline ends. CDR3 sequence (DNA): TGTGCCAGCAGCACCAGGTCCCACGAGCAGTACTTC. As protein: CASSTRSHEQYF.

The V gene is TRBV7-9, the J gene TRBJ1-1, with D possibly matching TRBD1 (5 bases). The ends were cut back, 3 bases at V and 5 bases at J, with 7 bases in the middle. Germline values: CDR1 SEHNR, CDR2 FQNEAQ (reference sequence). The CDR3 is 12 amino acids. The CDR3 DNA is TGTGCCAGCAGCTTGACAGCGACTGAAGCTTTCTTT. Translation gives CASSLTATEAFF.